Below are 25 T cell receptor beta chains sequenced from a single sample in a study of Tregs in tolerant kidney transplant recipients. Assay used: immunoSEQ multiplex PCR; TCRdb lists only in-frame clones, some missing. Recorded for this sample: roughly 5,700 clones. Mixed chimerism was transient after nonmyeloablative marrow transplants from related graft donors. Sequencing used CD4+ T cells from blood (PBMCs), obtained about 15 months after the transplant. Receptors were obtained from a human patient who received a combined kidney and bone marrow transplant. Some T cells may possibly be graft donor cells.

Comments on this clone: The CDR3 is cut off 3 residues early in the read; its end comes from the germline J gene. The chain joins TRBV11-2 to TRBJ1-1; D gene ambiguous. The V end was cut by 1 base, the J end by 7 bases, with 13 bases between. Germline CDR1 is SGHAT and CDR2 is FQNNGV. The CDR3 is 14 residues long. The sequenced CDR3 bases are TGTGCCAGCAGCTTAGCCGGACTGGGAGGTGAA. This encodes CASSLAGLGGE. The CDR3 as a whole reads CASSLAGLGGEAFF.

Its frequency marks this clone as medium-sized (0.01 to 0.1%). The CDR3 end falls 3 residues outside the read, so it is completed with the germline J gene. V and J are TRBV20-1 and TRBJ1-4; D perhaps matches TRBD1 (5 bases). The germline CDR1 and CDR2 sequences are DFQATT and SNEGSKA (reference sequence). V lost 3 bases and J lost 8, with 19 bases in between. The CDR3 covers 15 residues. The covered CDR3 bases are TGCAGTGCTAGGCTTCCCAGGGTCTTGGGGGAAAAA. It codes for CSARLPRVLGEK. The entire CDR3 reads CSARLPRVLGEKLFF.

The CDR3 spells CASSPGQQATNEKLFF. The part of the CDR3 DNA that was read is TGCGCCAGCAGCCCAGGACAGCAAGCAACTAATGAAAAA. The rearrangement uses TRBV5-1 and TRBJ1-4; maybe TRBD1 (6 bases). The read is 3 residues too short to cover the CDR3 end, so that end is filled in from the germline J gene. The CDR3 runs to 16 residues. Trimming pared 4 bases from V and 0 bases from J, leaving 13 bases between. Germline CDR1 is SGHRS and CDR2 is YFSETQ.

The CDR3 bases that were read are TGCAGCGCTCCGGGACAGCAGAACACTGAA. Amino acid sequence: CSAPGQQNTE. The full CDR3 protein reads CSAPGQQNTEAFF. V and J are TRBV29-1 and TRBJ1-1; 7 bases align to TRBD1. The read ends 3 residues early relative to the CDR3; the germline J gene fills the gap. The length of the CDR3 is 13 residues. V was clipped by 7 bases and J by 1 base; unmatched bases: 6. Germline lookup yields CDR1 SQVTM and CDR2 ANQGSEA. Supplemented by reference TRBV29-1 and TRBJ1-1, the full variable domain reads SAVISQKPSRDICQRGTSLTIQCQVDSQVTMMFWYRQQPGQSLTLIATANQGSEATYESGFVIDKFPISRPNLTFSTLTVSNMSPEDSSIYLCSAPGQQNTEAFFGQGTRLTVV.

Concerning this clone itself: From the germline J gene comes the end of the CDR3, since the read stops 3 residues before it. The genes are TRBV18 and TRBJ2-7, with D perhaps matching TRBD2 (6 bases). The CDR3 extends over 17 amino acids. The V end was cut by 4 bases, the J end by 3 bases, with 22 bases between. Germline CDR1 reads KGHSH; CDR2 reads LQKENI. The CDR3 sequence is CASSRAGPSTSLYEQYF. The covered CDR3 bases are TGTGCCAGCTCACGCGCGGGGCCGTCGACTAGTCTCTACGAG.

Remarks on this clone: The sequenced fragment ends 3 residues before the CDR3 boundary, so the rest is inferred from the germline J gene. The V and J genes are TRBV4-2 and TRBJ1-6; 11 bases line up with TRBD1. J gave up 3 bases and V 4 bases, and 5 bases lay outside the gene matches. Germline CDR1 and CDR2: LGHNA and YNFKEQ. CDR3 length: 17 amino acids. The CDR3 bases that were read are TGTGCCAGCAGCCCGGGACAGGGGGGGGTCTATAATTCACCC. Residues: CASSPGQGGVYNSP. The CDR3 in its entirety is CASSPGQGGVYNSPLHF.

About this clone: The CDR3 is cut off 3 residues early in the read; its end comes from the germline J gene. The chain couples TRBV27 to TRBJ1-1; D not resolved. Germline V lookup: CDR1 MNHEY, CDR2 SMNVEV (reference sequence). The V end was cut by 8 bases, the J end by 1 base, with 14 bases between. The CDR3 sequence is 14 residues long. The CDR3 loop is CASATFRGNTEAFF. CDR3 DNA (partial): TGTGCCAGCGCAACATTTCGAGGGAACACTGAA.

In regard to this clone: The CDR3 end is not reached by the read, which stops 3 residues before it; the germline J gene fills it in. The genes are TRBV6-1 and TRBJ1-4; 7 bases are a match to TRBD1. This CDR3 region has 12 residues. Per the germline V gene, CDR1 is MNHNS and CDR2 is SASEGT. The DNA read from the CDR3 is TGTGCCAGCAGTGGTCTACAGGGGCCA. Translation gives CASSGLQGP. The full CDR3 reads CASSGLQGPLFF.

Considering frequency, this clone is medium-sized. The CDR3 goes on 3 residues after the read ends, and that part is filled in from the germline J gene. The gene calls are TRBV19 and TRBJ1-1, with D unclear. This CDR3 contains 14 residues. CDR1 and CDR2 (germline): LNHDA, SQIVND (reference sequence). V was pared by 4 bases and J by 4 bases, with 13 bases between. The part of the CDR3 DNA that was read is TGTGCCAGTAGTACCCTGGCGAAGCGCACTGAA. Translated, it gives CASSTLAKRTE. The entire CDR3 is CASSTLAKRTEAFF.

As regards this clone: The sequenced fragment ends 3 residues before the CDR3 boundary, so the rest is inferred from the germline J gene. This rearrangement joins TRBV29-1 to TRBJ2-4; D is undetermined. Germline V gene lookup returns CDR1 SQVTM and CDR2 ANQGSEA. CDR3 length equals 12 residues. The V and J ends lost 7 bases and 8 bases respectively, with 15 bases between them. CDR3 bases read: TGCAGCGGCGGCTCCGACGTTGACATT. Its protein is CSGGSDVDI. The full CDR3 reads CSGGSDVDIQYF.

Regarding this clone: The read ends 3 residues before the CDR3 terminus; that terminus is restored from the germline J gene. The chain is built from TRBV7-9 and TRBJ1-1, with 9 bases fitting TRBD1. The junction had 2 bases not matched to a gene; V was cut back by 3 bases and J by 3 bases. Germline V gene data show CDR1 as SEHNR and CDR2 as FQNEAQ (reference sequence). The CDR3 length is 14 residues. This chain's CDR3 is CASSFWTGDTEAFF. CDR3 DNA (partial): TGTGCCAGCAGCTTTTGGACAGGGGACACTGAA.

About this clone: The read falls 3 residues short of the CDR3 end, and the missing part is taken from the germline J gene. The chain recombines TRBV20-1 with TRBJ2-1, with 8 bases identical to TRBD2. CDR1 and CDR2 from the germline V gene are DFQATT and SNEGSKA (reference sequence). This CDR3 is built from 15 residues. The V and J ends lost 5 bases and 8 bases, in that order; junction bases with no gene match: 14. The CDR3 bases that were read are TGCAGTGCTGGGGGCGGACTAGCCAATACCGATGAG. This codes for CSAGGGLANTDE. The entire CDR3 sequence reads CSAGGGLANTDEQFF.

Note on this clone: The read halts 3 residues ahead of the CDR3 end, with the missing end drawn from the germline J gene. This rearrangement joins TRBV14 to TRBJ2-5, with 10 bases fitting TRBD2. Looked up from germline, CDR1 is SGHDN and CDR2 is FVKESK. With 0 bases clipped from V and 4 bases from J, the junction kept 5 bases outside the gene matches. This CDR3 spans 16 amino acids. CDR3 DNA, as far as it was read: TGTGCCAGCAGCCAAGAACCGGGACTAGCGAGAGAGACC. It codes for CASSQEPGLARET. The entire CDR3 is CASSQEPGLARETQYF.

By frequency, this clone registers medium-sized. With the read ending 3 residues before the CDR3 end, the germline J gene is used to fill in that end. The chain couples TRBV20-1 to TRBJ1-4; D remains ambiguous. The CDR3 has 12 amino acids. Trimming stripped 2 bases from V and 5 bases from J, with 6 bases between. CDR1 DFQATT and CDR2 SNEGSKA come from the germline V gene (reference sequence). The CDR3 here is CSARQRNEKLFF. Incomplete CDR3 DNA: TGCAGTGCTAGACAGAGAAATGAAAAA.

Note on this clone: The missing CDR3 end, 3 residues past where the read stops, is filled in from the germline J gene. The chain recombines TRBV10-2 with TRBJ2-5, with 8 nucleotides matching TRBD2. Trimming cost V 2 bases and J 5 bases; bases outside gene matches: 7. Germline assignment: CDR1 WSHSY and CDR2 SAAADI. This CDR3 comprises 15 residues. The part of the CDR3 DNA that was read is TGCGCCAGCAGTGAGCAGGGACTAGTCCCCGAGACC. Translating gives CASSEQGLVPET. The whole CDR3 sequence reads CASSEQGLVPETQYF.

The CDR3 protein is CAIRPSLLAGGPETQYF. Incomplete CDR3 DNA: TGTGCCATCAGACCCTCTTTACTAGCGGGGGGCCCAGAGACC. The chain links TRBV10-3 to TRBJ2-5; 12 nucleotides match TRBD2. The read gets to within 3 residues of the CDR3 end, and the germline J gene fills in the rest. CDR3 length equals 17 residues. V was pared by 6 bases and J by 4 bases, with 12 bases of the junction left unmatched. Germline-derived CDR1 and CDR2 are ENHRY and SYGVKD.

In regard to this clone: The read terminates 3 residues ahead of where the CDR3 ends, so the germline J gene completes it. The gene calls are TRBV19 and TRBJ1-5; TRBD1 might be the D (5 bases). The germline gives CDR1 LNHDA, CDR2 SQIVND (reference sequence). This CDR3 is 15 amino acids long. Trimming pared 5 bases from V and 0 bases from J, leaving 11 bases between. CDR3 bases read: TGTGCCAGTAGTCTCGGGGGGTTTAGCAATCAGCCC. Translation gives CASSLGGFSNQP. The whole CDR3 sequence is CASSLGGFSNQPQHF.

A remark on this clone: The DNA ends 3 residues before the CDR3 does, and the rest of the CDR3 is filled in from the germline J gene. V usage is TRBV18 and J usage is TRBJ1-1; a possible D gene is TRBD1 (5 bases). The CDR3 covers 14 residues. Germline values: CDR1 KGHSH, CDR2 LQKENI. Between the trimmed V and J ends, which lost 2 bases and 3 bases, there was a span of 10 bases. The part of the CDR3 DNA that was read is TGTGCCAGCTCACCAGTTACAGGCGACACTGAA. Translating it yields CASSPVTGDTE. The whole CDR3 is CASSPVTGDTEAFF. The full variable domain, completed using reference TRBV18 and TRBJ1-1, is NAGVMQNPRHLVRRRGQEARLRCSPMKGHSHVYWYRQLPEEGLKFMVYLQKENIIDESGMPKERFSAEFPKEGPSILRIQQVVRGDSAAYFCASSPVTGDTEAFFGQGTRLTVV.

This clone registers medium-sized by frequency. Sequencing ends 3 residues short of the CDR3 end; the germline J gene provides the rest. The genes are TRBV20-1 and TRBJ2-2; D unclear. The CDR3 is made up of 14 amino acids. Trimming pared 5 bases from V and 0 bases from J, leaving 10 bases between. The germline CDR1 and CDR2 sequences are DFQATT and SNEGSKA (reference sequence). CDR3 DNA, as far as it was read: TGCAGTGCTGCGACTGTCGCGAACACCGGGGAG. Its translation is CSAATVANTGE. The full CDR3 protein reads CSAATVANTGELFF.

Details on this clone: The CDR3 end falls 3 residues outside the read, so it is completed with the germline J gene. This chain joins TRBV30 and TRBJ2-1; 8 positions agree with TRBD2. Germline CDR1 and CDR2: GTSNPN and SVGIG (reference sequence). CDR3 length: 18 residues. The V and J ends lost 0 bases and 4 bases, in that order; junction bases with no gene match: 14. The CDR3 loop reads CAWSVVGGGRPSYNEQFF. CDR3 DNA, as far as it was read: TGTGCCTGGAGTGTGGTTGGCGGCGGGAGGCCCTCGTACAATGAG. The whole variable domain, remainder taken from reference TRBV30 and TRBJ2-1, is SQTIHQWPATLVQPVGSPLSLECTVEGTSNPNLYWYRQAAGRGLQLLFYSVGIGQISSEVPQNLSASRPQDRQFILSSKKLLLSDSGFYLCAWSVVGGGRPSYNEQFFGPGTRLTVL.

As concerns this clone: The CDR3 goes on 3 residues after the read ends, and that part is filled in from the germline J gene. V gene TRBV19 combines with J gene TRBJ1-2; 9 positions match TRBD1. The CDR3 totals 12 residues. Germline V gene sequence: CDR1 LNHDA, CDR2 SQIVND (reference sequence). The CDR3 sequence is CASRDRGSGYTF. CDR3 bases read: TGTGCCAGTAGGGACAGGGGCTCCGGC. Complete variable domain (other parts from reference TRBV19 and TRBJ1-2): DGGITQSPKYLFRKEGQNVTLSCEQNLNHDAMYWYRQDPGQGLRLIYYSQIVNDFQKGDIAEGYSVSREKKESFPLTVTSAQKNPTAFYLCASRDRGSGYTFGSGTRLTVV.

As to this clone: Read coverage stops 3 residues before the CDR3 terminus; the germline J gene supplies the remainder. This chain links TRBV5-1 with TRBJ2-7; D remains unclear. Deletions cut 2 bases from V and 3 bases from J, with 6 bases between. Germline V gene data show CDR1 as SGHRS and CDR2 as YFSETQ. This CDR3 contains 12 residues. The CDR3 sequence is CASSLGFYEQYF. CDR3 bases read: TGCGCCAGCAGCTTAGGCTTCTACGAG.

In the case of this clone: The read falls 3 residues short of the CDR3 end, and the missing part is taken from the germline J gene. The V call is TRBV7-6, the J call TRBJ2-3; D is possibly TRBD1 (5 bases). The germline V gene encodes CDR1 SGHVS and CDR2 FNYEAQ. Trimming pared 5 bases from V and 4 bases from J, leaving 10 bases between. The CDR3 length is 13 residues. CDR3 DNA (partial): TGTGCCAGCAGCCTAAGGGGCGCAGATACG. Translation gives CASSLRGADT. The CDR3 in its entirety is CASSLRGADTQYF. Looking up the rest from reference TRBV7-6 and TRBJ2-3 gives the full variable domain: GAGVSQSPRYKVTKRGQDVALRCDPISGHVSLYWYRQALGQGPEFLTYFNYEAQQDKSGLPNDRFSAERPEGSISTLTIQRTEQRDSAMYRCASSLRGADTQYFGPGTRLTVL.

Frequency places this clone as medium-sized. CDR3 residues: CASSSGGGGGYTF. CDR3 DNA, as far as it was read: TGTGCCAGCAGCTCCGGAGGGGGCGGGGGC. The rearrangement joins TRBV7-2 to TRBJ1-2, with TRBD1 identical over 7 bases. The CDR3 goes on 3 residues after the read ends, and that part is filled in from the germline J gene. The CDR3 length is 13 residues. Germline V lookup: CDR1 SGHTA, CDR2 FQGNSA.

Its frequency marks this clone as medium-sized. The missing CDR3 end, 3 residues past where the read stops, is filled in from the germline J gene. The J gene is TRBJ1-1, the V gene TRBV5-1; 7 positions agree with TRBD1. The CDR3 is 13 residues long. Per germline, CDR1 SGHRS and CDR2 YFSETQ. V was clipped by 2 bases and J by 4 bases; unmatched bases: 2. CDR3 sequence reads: CASSFSGGTEAFF. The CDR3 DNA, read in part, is TGCGCCAGCAGCTTCTCAGGGGGCACTGAA.